The 10 T cell receptor beta chains in this list originate from one sample, sequenced in a study of T cell responses to AZD1222 COVID-19 vaccine. Sequencing used immunoSEQ multiplex PCR; TCRdb keeps in-frame clones, though not all of them. This sample has tens of thousands of clones, with approximately 89% found just once. Sequences were derived from peripheral blood, sampled on day 0 of MenACWY control vaccination. The receptor source for this set is an adult in good health.

The J gene is TRBJ2-2, the V gene TRBV3-1 (or the pseudogene TRBV3-2); D gene ambiguous. CDR1 and CDR2 from the germline V gene are LGHDT and YNNKEL (reference sequence). This CDR3 comprises 14 residues. The ends were cut back, 1 base at V and 6 bases at J, with 9 bases in the middle. Here the CDR3 DNA reads TGTGCCAGCAGCCAAGGCGGCCCTGCCGGGGAGCTGTTTTTT. It codes for CASSQGGPAGELFF.

This clone was picked up one time. The chain uses TRBV2 and TRBJ1-5; possibly TRBD1 for D (6 bases). The CDR3 is made up of 14 amino acids. V dropped 3 bases and J dropped 2 bases, with 8 bases sitting between them. Germline CDR1 and CDR2: SNHLY and FYNNEI. CDR3 nucleotides: TGTGCCAGCAGTGACGCAGGGGGCAATCAGCCCCAGCATTTT. It yields the protein CASSDAGGNQPQHF.

The chain has TRBV24-1 and TRBJ2-1; D is perhaps TRBD2 (5 bases). Trimming left V 9 bases short and J 0 bases short, with 8 bases between. The CDR3 has 13 amino acids. Germline V lookup: CDR1 KGHDR, CDR2 SFDVKD. The CDR3 loop is CATGGSSYNEQFF. CDR3 coding DNA: TGTGCCACCGGCGGGTCCTCCTACAATGAGCAGTTCTTC.

The chain has TRBV4-2 and TRBJ2-1; 7 nucleotides align to TRBD2. The germline gives CDR1 LGHNA, CDR2 YNFKEQ. The length of the CDR3 is 16 residues. J gave up 4 bases and V 0 bases, and 6 bases lay outside the gene matches. CDR3 region: CASSQDPLAAYNEQFF. CDR3 DNA sequence: TGTGCCAGCAGCCAAGATCCGCTAGCGGCTTACAATGAGCAGTTCTTC.

The V call is TRBV6-5, the J call TRBJ1-2, with 11 bases matching TRBD1. The germline gives CDR1 MNHEY, CDR2 SVGAGI. J gave up 5 bases and V 6 bases, and 5 bases lay outside the gene matches. The CDR3 has 14 amino acids. The CDR3 region has the DNA TGTGCCAGCAGCGGTGGGGACAGGGGGTATGGCTACACCTTC. Encoded protein: CASSGGDRGYGYTF.

The J gene is TRBJ2-7, the V gene TRBV19; 8 bases agree with TRBD2. The ends lost 4 bases at V and 2 bases at J; junction bases unmatched: 4. CDR3 length: 14 residues. The V gene's germline CDR1 is LNHDA and CDR2 SQIVND (reference sequence). The CDR3 here is CASSSSGGTYEQYF. In DNA form, the CDR3 reads TGTGCCAGTAGTAGCAGCGGGGGAACCTACGAGCAGTACTTC.

The chain has TRBV5-1 and TRBJ2-3, with 10 nucleotides matching TRBD2. The V gene's germline CDR1 is SGHRS and CDR2 YFSETQ. The CDR3 runs to 17 residues. J was trimmed by 5 bases and V by 0 bases; bases with no gene match: 9. The CDR3 bases are TGCGCCAGCAGCTTGGACCCGGTTGGGACTAGCGTAGATACGCAGTATTTT. Translated: CASSLDPVGTSVDTQYF.

The chain employs TRBV11-2 and TRBJ2-5; D remains unclear. Trimming pared 3 bases from V and 1 base from J, leaving 9 bases between. The germline V gene has CDR1 SGHAT and CDR2 FQNNGV. The CDR3 has 14 amino acids. CDR3 sequence reads: CASSFGSGQETQYF. The DNA for the CDR3 is TGTGCCAGCAGCTTTGGGTCAGGCCAAGAGACCCAGTACTTC.

The CDR3 is CASSIVGPGKTEAFF. The DNA for the CDR3 is TGTGCCAGTAGTATAGTAGGCCCAGGAAAGACTGAAGCTTTCTTT. V usage is TRBV19 and J usage is TRBJ1-1; D is unresolved. The length of the CDR3 is 15 residues. The V gene's germline CDR1 is LNHDA and CDR2 SQIVND (reference sequence). Trimming took 1 base from V and 5 from J, leaving 14 bases between them.

V and J are TRBV3-1 (or the pseudogene TRBV3-2) and TRBJ1-2; 9 nucleotides match TRBD1. Trimming cost V 6 bases and J 2 bases; bases outside gene matches: 7. Looked up from germline, CDR1 is LGHDT and CDR2 is YNNKEL (reference sequence). This CDR3 is 15 amino acids long. This CDR3 is CASREQGAENYGYTF. As DNA, the CDR3 is TGTGCCAGCAGAGAACAGGGGGCGGAGAACTATGGCTACACCTTC.